Each of the 3 T cell receptor beta chains below was sequenced from the same sample in a study of T cells in Graves' hyperthyroidism and ophthalmopathy. Researchers took RNA transcripts and amplified the TCR beta CDR3 regions from them. HTBI primers were employed in a first-round RT-PCR of the TCR CDR3. Each CDR3 protein is one row after TCRdb ran MiXCR on the multiplex PCR reads. The sample carries about 760,000 distinct CDR3 sequences, approximately 36% recorded once. Specimen: blood. The receptors come from a woman aged 40 to 50 with Graves' hyperthyroidism.

The gene calls are TRBV5-1 and TRBJ2-1; D perhaps matches TRBD2 (5 bases). Looked up from germline, CDR1 is SGHRS and CDR2 is YFSETQ. V was clipped by 4 bases and J by 9 bases, with 11 bases between them. The CDR3 length is 12 residues. The CDR3 DNA is TGCGCCAGCAGCGGCACCCGGGGTGAGCAGTTCTTC. Protein: CASSGTRGEQFF.

This clonotype was counted at least ten times. The chain recombines TRBV6-5 with TRBJ2-7; tentatively, D is TRBD1 (6 bases). Germline V gene sequence: CDR1 MNHEY, CDR2 SVGAGI. The CDR3 has 13 residues. V lost 5 bases and J 12 bases, leaving 20 bases between the germline ends. CDR3 region: CASSLATDRTLYF. The DNA of the CDR3 is TGTGCCAGCAGTCTCGCTACGGACAGAACACTGTACTTC.

This clonotype was counted many times. The V call is TRBV4-3, the J call TRBJ1-2; D is unresolved. Germline V CDR1 and CDR2: LGHNA, YSLEER. Trimming left V 0 bases short and J 14 bases short, with 16 bases between. The CDR3 covers 13 residues. CDR3 in DNA: TGCGCCAGCAGCCAAGATGGACGAAGGGTGCTGACCTTC. This translates into CASSQDGRRVLTF.